The 16 T cell receptor beta chains in this list originate from one sample, sequenced in a study of breast tumors, draining lymph nodes, adjacent tissues. One entry per CDR3 protein, called by TCRdb with MiXCR from the multiplex PCR reads. The repertoire holds some 19,000 distinct CDR3 sequences, 50% seen once, with roughly 8.3% in the top ten. Sequenced: breast tumor tissue. These receptor sequences come from a female donor with breast cancer. Some clones in this sample may be carry-over from other donors' samples.

The table lists this clonotype with many counts. This sequence may be a read error, since a much larger clone differs from it by one base. The rearrangement uses TRBV5-1 and TRBJ1-5; D call uncertain. Germline assignment: CDR1 SGHRS and CDR2 YFSETQ. The CDR3 sequence is 14 residues long. The chain's CDR3 is CASSEGGGNHPQHF. The CDR3 DNA is TGCGCCAGCAGCGAGGGAGGCGGCAATCACCCCCAGCATTTT.

Worth noting for this clonotype: A much larger clone differs from this one at a single base, so this may be a read error. The CDR3 is CASSRKEDTEAFF. DNA for the CDR3: TGTGCCAGCAGTCGAAAAGAAGACACTGAAGCTTTCTTT. V and J are TRBV7-9 and TRBJ1-1; no reliable D call. Germline-derived CDR1 and CDR2 are SEHNR and FQNEAQ (reference sequence). The ends were cut back, 6 bases at V and 3 bases at J, with 11 bases in the middle. The CDR3 spans 13 residues.

This chain connects TRBV7-8 to TRBJ2-1; 9 nucleotides agree with TRBD2. The CDR3 contains 17 residues. V gave up 5 bases and J gave up 3 bases; unmatched junction bases: 11. Per germline, CDR1 SGHVS and CDR2 FQNEAQ. Here the CDR3 DNA reads TGTGCCAGCAGCAATCTAATGACTAGCGGAGACTACAATGAGCAGTTCTTC. This translates into CASSNLMTSGDYNEQFF.

This chain uses TRBV15 with TRBJ2-7; 11 bases align to TRBD1. CDR3 length: 18 amino acids. Germline V gives CDR1 LNHNV, CDR2 YYDKDF (reference sequence). The J segment lost 0 bases and the V segment lost 6 bases, leaving 13 bases of the junction unmatched. CDR3 nucleotides: TGTGCCACCAGTCCGGACAGGGGGCTCGACAAATCCTCCTACGAGCAGTACTTC. It encodes CATSPDRGLDKSSYEQYF.

This clonotype was seen at least ten times. This chain links TRBV11-2 with TRBJ2-3; 9 nucleotides agree with TRBD2. This CDR3 comprises 14 residues. Per germline, CDR1 SGHAT and CDR2 FQNNGV. Unmatched junction bases numbered 3, after V lost 4 bases and J lost 4 bases. CDR3 sequence (DNA): TGTGCCAGCAGCTCCGGACTAGCGTCAGATACGCAGTATTTT. It is translated as CASSSGLASDTQYF.

This clonotype has ten or more counts. This rearrangement joins TRBV7-6 to TRBJ2-4; maybe TRBD2 (7 bases). The CDR3 is 15 residues long. Germline loops: CDR1 SGHVS, CDR2 FNYEAQ. V lost 5 bases to trimming and J lost 2 bases, with 13 bases between them. The CDR3 reads CASSPGGHTKNIQYF. CDR3 DNA sequence: TGTGCCAGCAGCCCCGGGGGGCACACCAAAAACATTCAGTACTTC.

This clonotype was observed many times. A read error may account for a junction end that differs from germline. The rearrangement links TRBV2 to TRBJ1-2; 7 nucleotides line up with TRBD1. Germline lookup yields CDR1 SNHLY and CDR2 FYNNEI. There are 12 residues in the CDR3. This CDR3 is CACRGGNYGYTF. The DNA of the CDR3 is TGTGCCTGCAGGGGGGGCAACTATGGCTACACCTTC. The full variable domain, completed using reference TRBV2 and TRBJ1-2, is EPEVTQTPSHQVTQMGQEVILRCVPISNHLYFYWYRQILGQKVEFLVSFYNNEISEKSEIFDDQFSVERPDGSNFTLKIRSTKLEDSAMYFCACRGGNYGYTFGSGTRLTVV.

To note about this clonotype: Relative to the germline gene, one junction end is altered; a read error may explain this. The gene calls are TRBV9 and TRBJ2-7; D ambiguous. The CDR3 runs 16 residues. Germline V gene lookup returns CDR1 SGDLS and CDR2 YYNGEE. CDR3 loop: CVSSVASGAPSYEQYF. As DNA, the CDR3 is TGTGTCAGCAGCGTAGCTAGTGGAGCCCCCTCCTACGAGCAGTACTTC.

The table lists this clonotype with many counts. V and J are TRBV7-2 and TRBJ2-2; D unclear. This CDR3 region has 15 residues. In germline, CDR1 is SGHTA, CDR2 FQGNSA. V was trimmed by 0 bases and J by 4 bases, leaving 9 bases between them. The CDR3 spells CASSLALESTGELFF. The CDR3 DNA follows: TGTGCCAGCAGCTTAGCTCTGGAGAGCACCGGGGAGCTGTTTTTT.

This clonotype has at least ten counts. The chain carries TRBV5-1 and TRBJ2-5; 9 bases are shared with TRBD2. The CDR3 has 13 amino acids. The J segment lost 5 bases and the V segment lost 3 bases, leaving 2 bases of the junction unmatched. CDR1 is SGHRS, CDR2 YFSETQ, per germline. CDR3 in amino acids: CASSSAGGETQYF. CDR3 in DNA: TGCGCCAGCAGCTCAGCGGGAGGTGAGACCCAGTACTTC.

The table lists this clonotype with a count of one. The gene calls are TRBV20-1 and TRBJ1-2; 11 bases map to TRBD1. The V gene's germline CDR1 is DFQATT and CDR2 SNEGSKA (reference sequence). Trimming at V came to 5 bases and at J to 2 bases, leaving 1 base not matched to a gene. CDR3 length: 13 residues. CDR3 protein: CSAGDRGNYGYTF. The DNA of the CDR3 is TGCAGTGCTGGGGACAGGGGGAACTATGGCTACACCTTC.

This clonotype appeared many times. The CDR3 protein is CASSLGDRDHEKLFF. The CDR3 region has the DNA TGTGCCAGCAGCTTAGGTGACAGGGACCATGAAAAACTGTTTTTT. The chain couples TRBV11-2 to TRBJ1-4; 7 nucleotides match TRBD1. This CDR3 is built from 15 residues. Looked up from germline, CDR1 is SGHAT and CDR2 is FQNNGV. Trimming at V came to 1 base and at J to 6 bases, leaving 5 bases not matched to a gene.

This chain connects TRBV7-2 to TRBJ1-5; perhaps TRBD1 as D (5 bases). This CDR3 region has 15 residues. Germline V gene lookup returns CDR1 SGHTA and CDR2 FQGNSA. V lost 6 bases and J lost 13, with 25 bases in between. The CDR3 coding sequence is TGTGCCAGCAGAATGGGGGAGATTAGCAATCAGCTTCAGCATTTT. This translates into CASRMGEISNQLQHF.

This clonotype showed up just once. The gene calls are TRBV27 and TRBJ1-5, with TRBD1 as a possible D gene (5 bases). The germline V gene encodes CDR1 MNHEY and CDR2 SMNVEV (reference sequence). Trimming took 3 bases from V and 11 from J, leaving 17 bases between them. There are 14 residues in the CDR3. CDR3 sequence: CASSLDMNGETQHF. The DNA of the CDR3 is TGTGCCAGCAGTTTGGACATGAACGGGGAGACCCAGCATTTT.

By share, this clonotype counts as medium-sized. CDR3 sequence reads: CSASRGLAGGIHEQYF. The CDR3 bases are TGCAGTGCTAGCCGAGGACTAGCGGGAGGGATCCACGAGCAGTACTTC. This chain links TRBV20-1 with TRBJ2-7; 15 bases agree with TRBD2. Trimming took 3 bases from V and 5 from J; bases not matched to a gene: 8. The V gene's germline CDR1 is DFQATT and CDR2 SNEGSKA (reference sequence). This CDR3 region has 16 residues.

The chain uses TRBV29-1 and TRBJ2-3; D is undetermined. V dropped 7 bases and J dropped 5 bases, with 10 bases sitting between them. CDR3 length equals 11 residues. Germline-derived CDR1 and CDR2 are SQVTM and ANQGSEA. The CDR3 loop reads CSAPAGDTQYF. In nucleotides, the CDR3 is TGCAGCGCTCCGGCAGGAGATACGCAGTATTTT.